The 22 T cell receptor beta chains presented below share a single source sample, sequenced in a study of blood T cells in healthy people across ages. Sample-barcoded 5' priming and a J-beta primer mix drove a second PCR of about 6 to 11 cycles. A single record per CDR3 protein comes from TCRdb applying MiXCR to the 5' RACE reads. The table has more than 800,000 distinct CDR3 sequences, around 30% seen once. Sequencing was performed on blood. The receptors stem from an elderly woman in good health.

As for this clonotype: At one boundary the junction diverges from the germline segment, which might be a read error. The V and J genes are TRBV2 and TRBJ1-4; D unclear. This CDR3 comprises 12 residues. Germline values: CDR1 SNHLY, CDR2 FYNNEI. For the CDR3, the DNA is TGTGCCAGCAGGGAGAATAATGGAAAACTGTTTTTT. Translating gives CASRENNGKLFF.

This clonotype was seen at least ten times. The genes are TRBV4-2 and TRBJ2-3; 8 nucleotides match TRBD2. The CDR3 totals 16 residues. Unmatched junction bases numbered 5, after V lost 1 base and J lost 2 bases. CDR1 LGHNA and CDR2 YNFKEQ come from the germline V gene. The CDR3: CASSQGQRGNTDTQYF. Written as DNA, the CDR3 is TGTGCCAGCAGCCAAGGTCAGCGGGGGAACACAGATACGCAGTATTTT.

The gene calls are TRBV6-1 and TRBJ1-6, with D perhaps TRBD1 (5 bases). This CDR3 region has 11 residues. Trimming removed 10 bases at V and 7 bases at J, with 8 bases between. CDR1 is MNHNS and CDR2 is SASEGT in the germline V gene. The CDR3: CAIGQNSPLHF. DNA of the CDR3: TGTGCCATTGGACAAAATTCACCCCTCCACTTT.

This clonotype was detected ten times or more. In DNA form, the CDR3 reads TGTGCCAGCAGCAGGGACAGGGGAAGTGAGCAGTTCTTC. Its translation: CASSRDRGSEQFF. The chain uses TRBV14 and TRBJ2-1, with 10 bases lining up with TRBD1. CDR1 and CDR2 (germline): SGHDN, FVKESK. This CDR3 has 13 residues. Trimming at V came to 5 bases and at J to 9 bases, leaving 4 bases not matched to a gene. Filled out from reference TRBV14 and TRBJ2-1, the complete variable domain reads EAGVTQFPSHSVIEKGQTVTLRCDPISGHDNLYWYRRVMGKEIKFLLHFVKESKQDESGMPNNRFLAERTGGTYSTLKVQPAELEDSGVYFCASSRDRGSEQFFGPGTRLTVL.

This clonotype is a singleton in its sample. The J gene is TRBJ2-4, the V gene TRBV6-1; no definite D call. The V gene's germline CDR1 is MNHNS and CDR2 SASEGT. Trimming pared 0 bases from V and 15 bases from J, leaving 21 bases between. The CDR3 consists of 15 residues. CDR3 sequence reads: CASSEAGITQETLYF. For the CDR3, the DNA is TGTGCCAGCAGTGAAGCTGGAATCACGCAAGAGACCCTGTACTTC.

As to this clonotype: A clone one base away is much larger, so this may be a read error. V usage is TRBV10-3 and J usage is TRBJ2-5, with TRBD1 as a possible D gene (6 bases). This CDR3 region has 12 residues. Germline lookup yields CDR1 ENHRY and CDR2 SYGVKD. The V gene lost 4 bases and the J gene lost 11 bases, with 14 bases spanning the gap. CDR3: CAISAGDNEQYF. CDR3 bases: TGTGCCATCAGTGCAGGGGACAATGAGCAGTACTTC.

With regard to this clonotype: One end of the junction is discordant with germline, which a read error may explain. J is TRBJ1-2 and V is TRBV12-3 or TRBV12-4; D is undetermined. The CDR3 sequence is 14 residues long. The CDR3 spells CASSLSGSGYGHTF. The CDR3, as DNA: TGTGCCAGCAGTTTAAGTGGTAGTGGCTATGGCCACACCTTC.

This clonotype occurred many times. The chain links TRBV12-3 or TRBV12-4 to TRBJ2-3, with D perhaps given as TRBD1 or TRBD2 (5 bases each). V dropped 5 bases and J dropped 3 bases, with 15 bases sitting between them. This CDR3 is 15 amino acids long. CDR3 DNA sequence: TGTGCCAGCAGTCCGGGACGGCTAGGAACAGATACGCAGTATTTT. Its protein is CASSPGRLGTDTQYF.

The CDR3 DNA is TGTGCCAGCAGTCTAGGACTAGCGGGGGGGAAGAGGGGTAACAATGAGCAGTTCTTC. Translating it yields CASSLGLAGGKRGNNEQFF. This rearrangement joins TRBV27 to TRBJ2-1; 15 bases line up with TRBD2. J was trimmed by 5 bases and V by 5 bases; bases with no gene match: 13. This CDR3 region has 19 residues. Germline V gives CDR1 MNHEY, CDR2 SMNVEV (reference sequence).

The J gene is TRBJ1-6, the V gene TRBV6-1, with 9 bases aligning to TRBD1. J was trimmed by 3 bases and V by 0 bases; bases with no gene match: 3. Germline V gene lookup returns CDR1 MNHNS and CDR2 SASEGT. This CDR3 contains 17 residues. The CDR3 protein is CASSEAVTGGYNSPLHF. The CDR3, as DNA: TGTGCCAGCAGTGAAGCAGTGACAGGGGGCTATAATTCACCCCTCCACTTT.

This clonotype was detected ten times or more. The chain carries TRBV20-1 and TRBJ1-1; D may be TRBD1 (5 bases). The CDR3 has 16 amino acids. Germline CDR1 reads DFQATT; CDR2 reads SNEGSKA (reference sequence). Trimming cost V 2 bases and J 1 base, with 17 bases left between them. The CDR3 spells CSARREGTGRNTEAFF. In DNA, the CDR3 is TGCAGTGCTAGACGCGAGGGGACCGGGAGGAACACTGAAGCTTTCTTT.

This chain links TRBV7-9 with TRBJ2-7, with TRBD2 identical over 7 bases. The CDR3 is 15 residues long. Trimming cost V 4 bases and J 7 bases; bases outside gene matches: 13. Germline CDR1 SEHNR, CDR2 FQNEAQ (reference sequence). The CDR3 loop reads CASSSQLAPQAEQYF. The CDR3, as DNA: TGTGCCAGCAGCTCGCAACTAGCGCCCCAGGCGGAGCAGTACTTC.

The chain recombines TRBV29-1 with TRBJ2-3; D possibly matches TRBD1 or TRBD2 (5 bases each). CDR1 is SQVTM and CDR2 is ANQGSEA in the germline V gene. The CDR3 length is 14 residues. The V end was cut by 5 bases, the J end by 1 base, with 13 bases between. The CDR3 DNA is TGCAGCGTTCGATTGGGACGTCGCACAGATACGCAGTATTTT. It specifies CSVRLGRRTDTQYF.

This rearrangement joins TRBV27 to TRBJ2-1, with TRBD1 as a possible D gene (6 bases). V lost 6 bases and J 6 bases, leaving 15 bases between the germline ends. The CDR3 spans 14 residues. The germline gives CDR1 MNHEY, CDR2 SMNVEV (reference sequence). CDR3 nucleotide sequence: TGTGCCAGCAGCCGGGACACCCCCTTCAATGAGCAGTTCTTC. Translated: CASSRDTPFNEQFF.

There are many counts of this clonotype. V and J are TRBV6-2 or TRBV6-3 and TRBJ1-6, with D perhaps matching TRBD1 (5 bases). The germline V gene has CDR1 MNHEY and CDR2 SVGEGT. The V end lost 5 bases, the J end lost 4 bases, and 15 bases lay between the germline ends. CDR3 length: 16 residues. The CDR3 is CASSRFGTVYNSPLHF. As DNA, the CDR3 is TGTGCCAGCAGTCGGTTCGGGACGGTTTATAATTCACCCCTCCACTTT.

The rearrangement joins TRBV6-6 to TRBJ1-5; a weak D match, TRBD1 (5 bases). CDR1 is MNHNY and CDR2 is SVGAGI in the germline V gene (reference sequence). The CDR3 consists of 14 residues. V was clipped by 6 bases and J by 3 bases, with 12 bases between them. CDR3 nucleotides: TGTGCCAGCAGCCGCTGGGACGTCAATCAGCCCCAGCATTTT. This sequence encodes CASSRWDVNQPQHF.

This rearrangement joins TRBV5-1 to TRBJ2-7; D gene ambiguous. The CDR3 has 14 residues. V dropped 0 bases and J dropped 1 base, with 8 bases sitting between them. Germline-derived CDR1 and CDR2 are SGHRS and YFSETQ. For the CDR3, the DNA is TGCGCCAGCAGCTTGGAATCGACGTCCTACGAGCAGTACGTC. This translates into CASSLESTSYEQYV.

This clonotype was recorded many times. The V call is TRBV20-1, the J call TRBJ2-5; TRBD1 matches at 7 bases. CDR3 length: 14 residues. The junction had 6 bases not matched to a gene; V was cut back by 1 base and J by 4 bases. Looked up from germline, CDR1 is DFQATT and CDR2 is SNEGSKA (reference sequence). The CDR3 here is CSARGQGGIETQYF. In DNA, the CDR3 is TGCAGTGCTAGAGGACAGGGCGGTATAGAGACCCAGTACTTC.

This clonotype was observed a few times. This sequence may be a read error, since a much larger clone differs from it by one base. The chain carries TRBV7-9 and TRBJ2-5, with TRBD2 as a possible D gene (7 bases). This CDR3 region has 15 residues. The germline gives CDR1 SEHNR, CDR2 FQNEAQ (reference sequence). DNA of the CDR3: TGTGCCGGCAGCCTCCGGGGGGCCAGGGGAGAGACCCAGTACTTC. Translating gives CAGSLRGARGETQYF.

For this clonotype: It is likely a read error, because the conserved phenylalanine at the end of the CDR3 is missing. This chain uses TRBV12-3 or TRBV12-4 with TRBJ1-6; no clear D gene. V lost 6 bases and J 2 bases, leaving 11 bases between the germline ends. This CDR3 is 15 amino acids long. The DNA of the CDR3 is TGTGCCAGCAGAGCACCCGGGGCCTATAATTCACCCCTCCACTTG. Amino acids: CASRAPGAYNSPLHL.

This clonotype was seen repeatedly, ten times or more. The chain couples TRBV5-1 to TRBJ2-2; 7 nucleotides line up with TRBD1. Germline CDR1 and CDR2: SGHRS and YFSETQ. This CDR3 is built from 15 residues. V gave up 3 bases and J gave up 1 base; unmatched junction bases: 3. The CDR3 nucleotides read TGCGCCAGCAGCTGGAGGACAGGGAACACCGGGGAGCTGTTTTTT. Amino acid sequence: CASSWRTGNTGELFF.

J is TRBJ1-6 and V is TRBV20-1, with D hard to call. CDR3 length: 13 residues. CDR1 and CDR2 from the germline V gene are DFQATT and SNEGSKA (reference sequence). Trimming removed 6 bases from V and 7 bases from J, with 13 bases in between. CDR3 nucleotide sequence: TGCAGTGCAGAACCCCCGGGAAATTCACCCCTCCACTTT. Translation: CSAEPPGNSPLHF.